This T cell receptor (beta chain) stems from a study of cytomegalovirus exposure and HLA in healthy donors. In the PCR, 60 Vbeta and 13 Jbeta primers were used. Libraries were prepared by immunoSEQ multiplex PCR; TCRdb keeps only in-frame clonotypes and omits some of them. The profile shows a few hundred thousand clones, roughly two thirds of them singletons. This CDR3 is 17 amino acids long. The ends were cut back, 1 base at V and 0 bases at J, with 13 bases in the middle. Germline V CDR1 and CDR2: SGHVS, FNYEAQ. All donors participated as healthy donors of bone marrow. General study points: For cytomegalovirus status, the classifier reportedly gave diagnoses with high specificity and sensitivity. Segments of the TCR beta V type were, in most cases, productive about 87% or about 30% of the time in an earlier analysis.

Worth noting for this clone: Its antigen is currently unknown.

This chain uses TRBV7-6 with TRBJ2-1; perhaps TRBD2 as D (6 bases). The specimen was PBMCs. This TCR derives from a female donor in good health and CMV-seronegative. The CDR3 loop reads CASSLGGRSSSYNEQFF. In DNA, the CDR3 is TGTGCCAGCAGCTTAGGTGGGAGGTCAAGCTCCTACAATGAGCAGTTCTTC. Complete variable domain (other parts from reference TRBV7-6 and TRBJ2-1): GAGVSQSPRYKVTKRGQDVALRCDPISGHVSLYWYRQALGQGPEFLTYFNYEAQQDKSGLPNDRFSAERPEGSISTLTIQRTEQRDSAMYRCASSLGGRSSSYNEQFFGPGTRLTVL.